This T cell receptor beta chain is from a study of blood T cell repertoires in COVID-19. Turning to the study itself: PBMCs, B-cell-depleted T cells, or T cells provided the cDNA or gDNA that made up the material.

Assay: immunoSEQ multiplex PCR; the TCRdb copy retains only in-frame clones and omits some. The sample carries around 300,000 clones, 89% recorded once. V shed 2 bases and J 5 bases; nucleotides not matched to a gene: 3. CDR3 length: 14 amino acids. The germline gives CDR1 WNHNN, CDR2 SYGVQD (reference sequence). The chain recombines TRBV10-1 with TRBJ2-1; 7 positions agree with TRBD2. The receptor comes from a man aged 45-65 years with acute or convalescent COVID-19. Sequencing was performed on peripheral blood. The chain's CDR3 is CASSEPSGDNEQFF. The CDR3 coding sequence is TGCGCCAGCAGTGAGCCCAGCGGGGACAATGAGCAGTTCTTC.